This TCR beta chain was recovered during a study of cytomegalovirus exposure and HLA in healthy donors. Overall study: 81% of 300 to 450 genotyped donors fell in the Caucasian-associated ancestry cluster. Study-level findings and limits: Equally common other TCR beta chains were less clonally expanded than HLA-associated ones, a later analysis found. Differences between HLA loci emerged in a later analysis of TCR association rates, with DRB1 most and HLA-C fewest.

The PCR employed 60 Vbeta primers together with 13 Jbeta primers. Sequencing used immunoSEQ multiplex PCR; TCRdb keeps in-frame clones, though not all of them. The sample data list more than 130,000 clones. Remarks on this clone: Its antigen is currently unknown.

The sequencing input was PBMCs. The receptor's source is a man aged 35 to 55 in good health and CMV-seronegative.

The CDR3 nucleotides read TGTGCCAGCAGCTTAAGGATAGCGAACACTGAAGCTTTCTTT. Its protein product is CASSLRIANTEAFF. The chain joins TRBV7-2 to TRBJ1-1; no reliable D call. Germline CDR1 SGHTA, CDR2 FQGNSA. The CDR3 has 14 residues. Trimming stripped 2 bases from V and 1 base from J, with 8 bases between.